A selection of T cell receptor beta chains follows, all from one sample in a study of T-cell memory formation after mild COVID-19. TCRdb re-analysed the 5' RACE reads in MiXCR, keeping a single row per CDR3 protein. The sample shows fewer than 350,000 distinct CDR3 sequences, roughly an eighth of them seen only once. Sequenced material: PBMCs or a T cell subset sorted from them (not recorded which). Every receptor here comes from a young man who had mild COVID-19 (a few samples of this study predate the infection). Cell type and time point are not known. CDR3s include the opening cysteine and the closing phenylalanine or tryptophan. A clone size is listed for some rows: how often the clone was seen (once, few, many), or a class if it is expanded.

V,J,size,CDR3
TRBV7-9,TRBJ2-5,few,CASSQQRREQETQYF
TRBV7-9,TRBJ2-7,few,CASSFGTSVSYEQYF
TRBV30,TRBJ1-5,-,CAWGETGNQPQHF
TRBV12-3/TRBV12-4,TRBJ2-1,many,CASRSGTSGANEQFF
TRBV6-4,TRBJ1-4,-,CATNNRDRTSNEKLFF
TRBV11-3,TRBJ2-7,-,CASSFGTTYEQYF
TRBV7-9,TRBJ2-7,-,CASSSKQGSYEQYF
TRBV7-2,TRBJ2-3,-,CASSSGTSGALDTQYF
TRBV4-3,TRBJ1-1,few,CASSPDRGENTEAFF
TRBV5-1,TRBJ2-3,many,CASSFSYAGGNTDTQYF
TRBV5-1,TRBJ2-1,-,CASSAQANEQFF